Included here is one T cell receptor (beta chain) sequence, with context. The antigen it recognizes is unknown. Per-base quality was not reported, and no clone a single base away is much larger than it. The sample belongs to a study of cytotoxic CD8 clonotypes in ibrutinib-treated CLL listed by TCRdb under 2021. About the study as a whole: The cohort included some 14 treatment-naive and roughly ten relapsed/refractory patients; about 17 were IGHV unmutated. Partial responses were observed in 24 patients and complete responses in 2; after a median follow-up of 68 months, remission was maintained in 14 patients and progression was observed in approximately 12. Response samples were obtained after a median of approximately 12 months of treatment, with a range of about 6 to 40 months. On average, each sample yielded about 250,000 productive templates and about 100,000 productive rearrangements. Longitudinal samples were obtainable from 26 of the 86 participants in the trial. Cryopreserved peripheral blood mononuclear cells were collected at three points: before therapy, at response, and at either sustained remission or disease progression.

For TCR beta library preparation, around 1.9 micrograms of genomic DNA were extracted from the cryopreserved PBMCs. Longitudinal blood samples from CLL patients on ibrutinib monotherapy underwent high-throughput TCR beta sequencing. Patients were enrolled in a phase 2 open-label single-center ibrutinib monotherapy trial. Its CDR3 holds 16 amino acids, cysteine through phenylalanine. The CDR3 DNA has 48 bases and is translated from base 1. The junction shows trimming of 1 base on V and 4 bases on J, and the gene matches do not reach 5 bases of it. CDR1 SGHVS and CDR2 FQNEAQ are derived from the germline V gene. On the study overall, not on this receptor specifically: Baseline clonality exceeded that of age-matched healthy donors and correlated strongly with circulating CD8+ T-cell counts. An increase in clonality was observed at ibrutinib response, with clonality remaining stable during sustained remission and falling back toward baseline at progression. Public clonotypes were found to be uncommon and were observed to contract or remain stable during treatment; the increase in clonality was shown to reflect expansion of private clonotypes at ibrutinib response. Lymph node repertoires were not examined, and the timing of sampling was not matched between patients in sustained remission and those whose disease progressed.

A MiSeq instrument was used for deep resolution sequencing, which targeted depths ranging from 1 in 1 million up to 1 in 200,000 T cells, with coverage averaging 10x for each clonotype. The immunoSEQ hsTCRB Kit was used to generate the TCR beta libraries. From the authors' description of their analysis: Data were analyzed with ImmunoSEQ Data Assistant and ImmunoSEQ Analyzer, with V, D and J genes assigned per IMGT definitions. Clonality was computed as one minus normalized Shannon entropy of productive rearrangement frequencies, ranging from 0 to 1. Public clonotype analysis was restricted to overrepresented clonotypes comprising at least 0.05% of each patient's repertoire. Repertoires from thirteen age-matched healthy donors in immuneACCESS were used as clonality controls. Entries here come from immuneACCESS through TCRdb and include only in-frame sequences with V and J called. Some clones fail to appear in such tables; in the studies checked, an unresolved V gene covers under half of the shortfall, and the cause of the remainder is unknown. V, J and clone size are those of that table, while D and trimming were read from the DNA. The sample data list about 17,000 clones, and 70% to 90% of these were observed just once. Of the sample, about a sixth is held by the ten largest clones.

The receptor was isolated from a human donor with chronic lymphocytic leukemia. Material: PBMCs, obtained before ibrutinib treatment. Here the chain combines TRBV7-8 and TRBJ2-4, with 9 junctional bases fitting TRBD1. DNA sequence: TGTGCCAGCAGCTTAGTTTCGACAGGGGGGAAAAACATTCAGTACTTC. Translated, it reads CASSLVSTGGKNIQYF.